These T cell receptor beta chains were read from a single sample in a study of cytomegalovirus exposure and HLA in healthy donors. Sequencing was performed with immunoSEQ multiplex PCR; in TCRdb, only in-frame clones are kept and a portion is missing. The data contain 120,000 to 150,000 clones, 91% of them seen just once; the ten biggest clones take up 0.6% to 0.85%. The sample comprised PBMCs. These receptors were collected from a young man in good health and CMV-seronegative. CDR3s include the opening cysteine and the closing phenylalanine or tryptophan. The order of the fields is clone size, J gene, D gene, V gene, CDR3 DNA, CDR3 protein. D genes are given only for firm matches. Clone size is shown for a subset of rows, as once, few, many or a class of expanded clone.

>-|TRBJ1-1|-|TRBV13
TGTGCCAGCAGCATATCCCGGGTCGAAGCTTTCTTT
CASSISRVEAFF
>once|TRBJ1-4|TRBD1|TRBV7-2
TGTGCCAGCAGCCCCCGACAGGGAGAGGGGGAAAAACTGTTTTTT
CASSPRQGEGEKLFF
>few|TRBJ2-4|TRBD2|TRBV6-1
TGTGCCAGCAGTGAACCCGGACTAGCGGGGGGTAACATTCAGTACTTC
CASSEPGLAGGNIQYF
>few|TRBJ1-2|TRBD1|TRBV30
TGTGCCTGGAGCGGACAGGTGTCCTATGGCTACACCTTC
CAWSGQVSYGYTF
>-|TRBJ2-2|-|TRBV6-1
TGTGCCAGCTTACGCCAGTTGAACACCGGGGAGCTGTTTTTT
CASLRQLNTGELFF
>-|TRBJ2-2|TRBD1|TRBV7-2
TGTGCCAGCAGCCGGGACAGTAGCACCGGGGAGCTGTTTTTT
CASSRDSSTGELFF
>-|TRBJ2-5|TRBD2|TRBV9
TGTGCCAGCAGCGGGGGACTAGCGGGTTTTCCCCAAGAGACCCAGTACTTC
CASSGGLAGFPQETQYF
>-|TRBJ2-5|-|TRBV29-1
TGCAGCGTTCAGGGTGGGTCCCAAGAGACCCAGTACTTC
CSVQGGSQETQYF
>-|TRBJ1-5|TRBD1|TRBV6-1
TGTGCCAGCAGTGAATTCGGGACAGCCAATAACCCTAGCAATCAGCCCCAGCATTTT
CASSEFGTANNPSNQPQHF
>-|TRBJ2-1|TRBD2|TRBV19
TGTGCCAGTAGTATACTAGCGGGAGGGCCCGCTGAGCAGTTCTTC
CASSILAGGPAEQFF
>-|TRBJ2-3|TRBD2|TRBV19
TGTGCCAGTAGTAATAGAGGGACTAGCGGGAGGGCCGCCACAGATACGCAGTATTTT
CASSNRGTSGRAATDTQYF
>-|TRBJ2-2|TRBD2|TRBV19
TGTGCCAGTAGTATGAGCGGGGTATACGCCGGGGAGCTGTTTTTT
CASSMSGVYAGELFF
>-|TRBJ2-1|-|TRBV5-1
TGCGCCAGCAGCTTTGGCGGACAAAGCTACAATGAGCAGTTCTTC
CASSFGGQSYNEQFF
>-|TRBJ2-1|TRBD2|TRBV4-3
TGCGCCAGCAGCCAAGGGCTAGCGGGTATTAATGAGCAGTTCTTC
CASSQGLAGINEQFF
>-|TRBJ2-3|TRBD1|TRBV6-5
TGTGCCAGCAGTTACTCGGGACAGGGGTTAAATACGCAGTATTTT
CASSYSGQGLNTQYF
>-|TRBJ2-2|-|TRBV9
TGTGCCAGCAGCGTAGCAGGCACCGGGGAGCTGTTTTTT
CASSVAGTGELFF
>few|TRBJ2-6|TRBD2|TRBV2
TGTGCCAGCAGAGAACACCTAGCGGGGGGGTCCTCTGGGGCCAACGTCCTGACTTTC
CASREHLAGGSSGANVLTF
>-|TRBJ1-5|TRBD1|TRBV9
TGTGCCAGCAGCGTAGGTTCGGACAGGGAGGGTCAGCCCCAGCATTTT
CASSVGSDREGQPQHF
>-|TRBJ2-2|TRBD1|TRBV4-1
TGCGCCAGCAGCCAGGGTAATGGACAGGCGAACACCGGGGAGCTGTTTTTT
CASSQGNGQANTGELFF
>-|TRBJ2-6|TRBD1|TRBV5-1
TGCGCCAGCAGCCTGTGGTCTCGACAGGGCTCTGGGGCCAACGTCCTGACTTTC
CASSLWSRQGSGANVLTF
>-|TRBJ2-5|-|TRBV29-1
TGCAGCGTTGAAGATAGAGAGACCCAGTACTTC
CSVEDRETQYF
>-|TRBJ1-2|TRBD1|TRBV28
TGTGCCAGCAGTTTATTATCCTCGACAGGGCCGGGAAACTATGGCTACACCTTC
CASSLLSSTGPGNYGYTF
>-|TRBJ2-4|TRBD1|TRBV5-1
TGCGCCAGCAGCTTGGCGGACAGGGAAGGTGCCATTCAGTACTTC
CASSLADREGAIQYF